These T cell receptor beta chains were read from a single sample in a study of shared clonotypes between healthy human individuals. The method was immunoSEQ multiplex PCR; TCRdb's version includes in-frame clones alone and lacks a portion of them. The sample consists of 400,000 to 600,000 clones, around 96% of them appearing once. Sequencing was carried out using naive CD4+ T cells sorted from blood. Receptor source: a woman under 40 in good health. CDR3s leave out the opening cysteine and the closing phenylalanine or tryptophan. The order of the fields is clone size, CDR3 length, V gene, J gene, CDR3 protein. Expanded clones get a size class; other rows say once, few or many, or leave the size out.

size: .; length: 11; V: TRBV5-1; J: TRBJ2-1; CDR3: ASSRGDLNEQF
size: .; length: 13; V: TRBV2; J: TRBJ2-7; CDR3: ASSEGGTGMDEQY
size: .; length: 12; V: TRBV6-5; J: TRBJ1-4; CDR3: ASSQQGFGEKLF
size: .; length: 16; V: TRBV4-1; J: TRBJ1-4; CDR3: ASSQLGWPQEVNEKLF
size: .; length: 11; V: TRBV4-2; J: TRBJ2-7; CDR3: ASSQDGGGEQY
size: .; length: 13; V: TRBV2; J: TRBJ1-4; CDR3: ASSEAGATNEKLF
size: .; length: 12; V: TRBV27; J: TRBJ2-1; CDR3: ASSFLGQGGEQF
size: .; length: 16; V: TRBV21-1; J: TRBJ2-7; CDR3: ASSKVSRDSGASYEQY
size: .; length: 9; V: TRBV2; J: TRBJ1-2; CDR3: ASSRDGGYT
size: .; length: 12; V: TRBV30; J: TRBJ2-3; CDR3: AWSKSSGSTTQY
size: .; length: 12; V: TRBV7-9; J: TRBJ1-5; CDR3: ASSSDRGNQPQH
size: .; length: 14; V: TRBV4-2; J: TRBJ1-3; CDR3: ASSRGTVSTGNTIY
size: .; length: 12; V: TRBV6-1; J: TRBJ1-1; CDR3: ASSRTGLNTEAF
size: .; length: 13; V: TRBV6-1; J: TRBJ1-1; CDR3: ASTFGGAMNTEAF
size: once; length: 13; V: TRBV11-2; J: TRBJ2-2; CDR3: ASSLGGRPPGELF
size: .; length: 12; V: TRBV10-1; J: TRBJ2-1; CDR3: ASSARGPYNEQF
size: .; length: 20; V: TRBV15; J: TRBJ2-1; CDR3: ATSRDLPADQAEHLSYNEQF
size: .; length: 11; V: TRBV6-1; J: TRBJ1-2; CDR3: ASSETRQVIYT
size: .; length: 11; V: TRBV28; J: TRBJ1-2; CDR3: ASSLTTGNGYT
size: .; length: 12; V: TRBV28; J: TRBJ1-1; CDR3: ASSLGGDVTEAF
size: .; length: 18; V: TRBV12-2; J: TRBJ2-3; CDR3: ASRLKLSPLTGSLRDTQY
size: once; length: 12; V: TRBV6-4; J: TRBJ2-1; CDR3: ASRDGPGINEQF
size: .; length: 11; V: TRBV6-6; J: TRBJ2-7; CDR3: ASSYREVREQY
size: .; length: 13; V: TRBV29-1; J: TRBJ1-5; CDR3: SVKTGTGTNQPQH
size: .; length: 11; V: TRBV5-1; J: TRBJ2-7; CDR3: ASSLTRTYEQY
size: .; length: 12; V: TRBV7-9; J: TRBJ2-1; CDR3: ASRSGTSSNEQF
size: .; length: 14; V: TRBV15; J: TRBJ2-1; CDR3: ATSRGAGGPKIEQF
size: .; length: 14; V: TRBV28; J: TRBJ2-7; CDR3: ASSFGGTGKGYEQY
size: .; length: 13; V: TRBV7-6; J: TRBJ2-1; CDR3: ASSLTTSSYNEQF
size: .; length: 11; V: TRBV21-1; J: TRBJ1-2; CDR3: ASSRHGVYGYT
size: .; length: 12; V: TRBV2; J: TRBJ1-1; CDR3: ASRIRGSVSEAF
size: once; length: 9; V: TRBV20-1; J: TRBJ1-2; CDR3: SVYANYGYT
size: .; length: 12; V: TRBV19; J: TRBJ1-1; CDR3: ASSTERRAAEAF
size: .; length: 12; V: TRBV19; J: TRBJ2-3; CDR3: ASNLGSPKDTQY
size: .; length: 11; V: TRBV28; J: TRBJ1-2; CDR3: ASSSPRGYGYT
size: .; length: 18; V: TRBV4-1; J: TRBJ2-2; CDR3: ASSQDRRGLADSNTGELF
size: .; length: 13; V: TRBV14; J: TRBJ2-2; CDR3: ASSQVSGYTGELF
size: .; length: 13; V: TRBV28; J: TRBJ1-4; CDR3: ASSPRGTANEKLF
size: .; length: 10; V: TRBV4-1; J: TRBJ2-7; CDR3: ASSQAGNEQY
size: .; length: 12; V: TRBV28; J: TRBJ2-7; CDR3: ASSSGAAAYEQY
size: .; length: 7; V: TRBV10-1; J: TRBJ2-1; CDR3: ASFPEQF
size: .; length: 14; V: TRBV5-1; J: TRBJ2-2; CDR3: ASSLTSGRAGGELF
size: .; length: 12; V: TRBV30; J: TRBJ2-1; CDR3: AWSAGTEYNEQF
size: .; length: 12; V: TRBV6-1; J: TRBJ2-2; CDR3: ASSTRGLSGELF
size: once; length: 14; V: TRBV25-1; J: TRBJ2-1; CDR3: ASGRTSGSKYNEQF
size: .; length: 12; V: TRBV5-1; J: TRBJ1-1; CDR3: ASKPGGQNTEAF
size: .; length: 12; V: TRBV5-1; J: TRBJ2-5; CDR3: ATTQGYNQETQY
size: once; length: 13; V: TRBV15; J: TRBJ2-7; CDR3: ATSKGLDRYYEQY
size: .; length: 16; V: TRBV27; J: TRBJ2-3; CDR3: ASIQPSGASGIPDTQY
size: .; length: 11; V: TRBV7-9; J: TRBJ2-5; CDR3: ASSLGIGETQY